This T cell receptor beta chain was profiled in a study of PD-1 blockade in classical Hodgkin lymphoma. Whole-study results and caveats: As was reported, newly diagnosed patients showed lower baseline TCR diversity than healthy donors did. Newly diagnosed and completely responding patients shared comparable baseline diversity.

Time point described: cycle 4 day 1 (C4D1), after 6 weeks of nivolumab. Each and every patient relapsed after autologous stem cell transplantation, and patients got differing brentuximab vedotin exposure. Method: immunoSEQ multiplex PCR; TCRdb's copy keeps in-frame clones and lacks some. The sample has 75,000 to 100,000 clones, roughly 91% seen once. With 8 bases removed from V and 4 bases from J, the gap between germline ends came to 17 bases. CDR3 length: 14 residues. The V gene's germline CDR1 is MNHEY and CDR2 SMNVEV (reference sequence). Concerning this clone: The antigen remains unidentified.

Specimen: peripheral blood mononuclear cells (PBMCs), collected before the fourth cycle of nivolumab. The sequence came from a human donor with classical Hodgkin lymphoma. This rearrangement joins TRBV27 to TRBJ2-5, with D uncertain. CDR3 coding DNA: TGTGCCAGCGGACCGGGCCTTACGGGAGAGACCCAGTACTTC. Amino acid sequence: CASGPGLTGETQYF.